This is a list of T cell receptor beta chains from one sample in a study of blood T cell repertoires in COVID-19. TCRdb's table, derived via immunoSEQ multiplex PCR, lists solely in-frame clones and lacks some. The table records about 240,000 clones, over 75% of them present only once. What was sequenced was peripheral blood. These receptors were collected from a woman aged 25-40 years with acute or convalescent COVID-19. CDR3s include the opening cysteine and the closing phenylalanine or tryptophan. The D gene is left open where the match is weak. Some rows have no size entry. The others give once, few or many, or a class for an expanded clone.

D	J	V	size	CDR3	DNA
NA	TRBJ2-1	TRBV2	few	CASSGPAGNEQFF	TGTGCCAGCTCAGGACCGGCGGGCAATGAGCAGTTCTTC
NA	TRBJ1-5	TRBV19	few	CASSILQKDRNYNQPQHF	TGTGCCAGTAGTATCCTCCAAAAGGACAGAAACTACAATCAGCCCCAGCATTTT
NA	TRBJ2-2	TRBV11-2	NA	CASSLGGTNTGELFF	TGTGCCAGCAGCTTAGGCGGCACGAACACCGGGGAGCTGTTTTTT
TRBD1	TRBJ1-5	TRBV19	NA	CASSAGTGLGQPQHF	TGTGCCAGTAGTGCCGGGACAGGGTTAGGTCAGCCCCAGCATTTT
TRBD2	TRBJ2-3	TRBV11-3	NA	CASSLFATSVGGAQDTQYF	TGTGCCAGCAGCTTATTCGCGACTAGCGTGGGGGGAGCACAAGATACGCAGTATTTT
NA	TRBJ1-4	TRBV5-1	NA	CASSLDGVNNEKLFF	TGCGCCAGCAGCTTGGACGGAGTCAACAATGAAAAACTGTTTTTT
NA	TRBJ2-1	TRBV7-9	NA	CASSFISGDEQFF	TGTGCCAGCAGCTTTATCTCAGGGGATGAGCAGTTCTTC
NA	TRBJ2-7	TRBV4-2	few	CASSQDEAYEQYF	TGTGCCAGCAGCCAAGACGAGGCCTACGAGCAGTACTTC
NA	TRBJ1-2	TRBV6-2/TRBV6-3	NA	CASSQTGVYYGYTF	TGTGCCAGCAGTCAAACGGGGGTATACTATGGCTACACCTTC
TRBD2	TRBJ2-7	TRBV15	NA	CATSMGGTSSYEQYF	TGTGCCACCAGCATGGGGGGGACCAGCTCCTACGAGCAGTACTTC
TRBD2	TRBJ2-6	TRBV5-1	NA	CASSPRGGSGANVLTF	TGCGCCAGCAGCCCCCGGGGGGGCTCTGGGGCCAACGTCCTGACTTTC
NA	TRBJ2-7	TRBV4-3	NA	CASSPSTQTEAEQYF	TGCGCCAGCAGCCCCTCCACCCAAACAGAAGCCGAGCAGTACTTC
TRBD1	TRBJ1-1	TRBV19	NA	CATRQGWTEAFF	TGTGCCACCCGACAGGGTTGGACTGAAGCTTTCTTT
NA	TRBJ2-2	TRBV7-9	NA	CASSLGGAGELFF	TGTGCCAGCAGCTTAGGGGGAGCCGGGGAGCTGTTTTTT
NA	TRBJ2-3	TRBV7-2	NA	CASSLGSAGYDTQYF	TGTGCCAGCAGCTTAGGATCTGCAGGCTACGATACGCAGTATTTT
NA	TRBJ2-3	TRBV12-3/TRBV12-4	NA	CASSRVDTQYF	TGTGCCAGCAGCAGGGTAGATACGCAGTATTTT
NA	TRBJ2-1	TRBV12-3/TRBV12-4	NA	CASSFFPGEQFF	TGTGCCAGCAGTTTTTTTCCGGGTGAGCAGTTCTTC
TRBD2	TRBJ2-7	TRBV6-2/TRBV6-3	NA	CASSQSGTSGYEQYF	TGTGCCAGCAGTCAATCCGGGACTAGCGGGTACGAGCAGTACTTC
NA	TRBJ2-2	TRBV4-3	once	CASSQDGQGELFF	TGCGCCAGCAGCCAAGATGGGCAGGGTGAGCTGTTTTTT
TRBD2	TRBJ2-3	TRBV9	NA	CASSVRDSGRTDTQYF	TGTGCCAGCAGCGTACGGGATAGCGGGAGAACAGATACGCAGTATTTT
NA	TRBJ1-2	TRBV9	NA	CASSVDSRNYGYTF	TGTGCCAGCAGCGTAGATTCCAGGAACTATGGCTACACCTTC
NA	TRBJ2-3	TRBV7-9	NA	CASSLRLDLTDTQYF	TGTGCCAGCAGCTTGCGACTAGACCTCACAGATACGCAGTATTTT
TRBD1	TRBJ1-4	TRBV19	NA	CASSMGTATNEKLFF	TGTGCCAGTAGTATGGGGACAGCAACTAATGAAAAACTGTTTTTT
TRBD1	TRBJ1-6	TRBV27	NA	CASSFRTGGNSPLHF	TGTGCCAGCAGTTTCCGTACAGGGGGAAATTCACCCCTCCACTTT
TRBD1	TRBJ1-5	TRBV29-1	NA	CSVALTGGRYSNQPQHF	TGCAGCGTTGCTCTGACAGGGGGCAGGTATAGCAATCAGCCCCAGCATTTT
TRBD2	TRBJ2-1	TRBV5-4	few	CASSRGSGVIYNEQFF	TGTGCCAGCAGCCGCGGTAGCGGGGTGATCTACAATGAGCAGTTCTTC
TRBD1	TRBJ2-5	TRBV29-1	NA	CSVEQGAETQYF	TGCAGCGTTGAGCAGGGGGCGGAGACCCAGTACTTC
NA	TRBJ1-4	TRBV6-6	NA	CASSYYSWEKLFF	TGTGCCAGCAGTTACTACAGCTGGGAAAAACTGTTTTTT
NA	TRBJ1-5	TRBV30	NA	CAWSVGRGNQPQHF	TGTGCCTGGAGTGTAGGCAGGGGCAATCAGCCCCAGCATTTT
TRBD2	TRBJ2-1	TRBV19	NA	CASSMFWTSGTGGEQFF	TGTGCCAGTAGTATGTTTTGGACTAGCGGAACTGGGGGTGAGCAGTTCTTC
NA	TRBJ2-2	TRBV5-4	NA	CASAGDSGELFF	TGTGCCAGCGCGGGCGATAGTGGGGAGCTGTTTTTT
TRBD1	TRBJ1-5	TRBV19	NA	CASSSRRVQGGPNQPQHF	TGTGCCAGTAGTTCTCGTCGCGTCCAGGGGGGACCGAATCAGCCCCAGCATTTT
TRBD1	TRBJ2-1	TRBV15	NA	CATSVLGQGALNEQFF	TGTGCCACCAGCGTACTAGGGCAGGGGGCATTGAATGAGCAGTTCTTC
TRBD1	TRBJ1-3	TRBV30	NA	CAWTGGATSGNTIYF	TGTGCCTGGACAGGGGGCGCGACTTCTGGAAACACCATATATTTT
NA	TRBJ1-4	TRBV7-8	NA	CASSLAATGRVKLFF	TGTGCCAGCAGCTTAGCGGCCACAGGGAGGGTAAAACTGTTTTTT
TRBD2	TRBJ2-5	TRBV3-1/TRBV3-2	NA	CASSQMSSGRAGETQYF	TGTGCCAGCAGCCAAATGAGTAGCGGGAGGGCCGGGGAGACCCAGTACTTC
NA	TRBJ2-7	TRBV5-1	NA	CASSLGTGGWRGEQYF	TGCGCCAGCAGCTTGGGGACAGGAGGCTGGAGGGGGGAGCAGTACTTC
NA	TRBJ1-1	TRBV25-1	NA	CATHDHRSPEAFF	TGTGCCACGCACGATCACAGGAGCCCTGAAGCTTTCTTT
NA	TRBJ1-5	TRBV7-8	NA	CASTLTDLGQPQHF	TGTGCCAGCACCTTGACCGACTTAGGTCAGCCCCAGCATTTT
NA	TRBJ2-1	TRBV6-4	NA	CASSARLGSSYNEQFF	TGTGCCAGCAGTGCTCGATTGGGGAGCTCCTACAATGAGCAGTTCTTC
NA	TRBJ1-2	TRBV4-3	once	CASSQAGARDGYTF	TGCGCCAGCAGCCAGGCGGGGGCGCGAGATGGCTACACCTTC
TRBD1	TRBJ2-5	TRBV5-1	NA	CASSLGQGQETQYF	TGCGCCAGCAGCCTAGGACAGGGCCAAGAGACCCAGTACTTC
TRBD1	TRBJ1-2	TRBV5-1	NA	CASSLTGGNGYTF	TGCGCCAGCAGCTTGACAGGGGGCAATGGCTACACCTTC
TRBD1	TRBJ2-1	TRBV6-5	NA	CASSSHPGTGNNEQFF	TGTGCCAGCAGTTCCCACCCCGGGACAGGGAATAATGAGCAGTTCTTC
NA	TRBJ2-2	TRBV18	NA	CASSLAGYTGELFF	TGTGCCAGCTCCTTGGCGGGATACACCGGGGAGCTGTTTTTT
NA	TRBJ1-1	TRBV5-1	NA	CASSLNSVNTEAFF	TGCGCCAGCAGCTTGAACAGTGTAAACACTGAAGCTTTCTTT
TRBD1	TRBJ1-5	TRBV6-5	NA	CASRGQGQGTQHF	TGTGCCAGCAGAGGACAGGGCCAAGGGACCCAGCATTTT
NA	TRBJ1-1	TRBV30	NA	CAWSLAQGYEAFF	TGTGCCTGGAGCCTGGCCCAGGGGTATGAAGCTTTCTTT
NA	TRBJ2-1	TRBV12-3/TRBV12-4	NA	CASSSGQNNEQFF	TGTGCCAGCAGTTCCGGACAGAACAATGAGCAGTTCTTC
NA	TRBJ1-1	TRBV27	NA	CASSLFGGVANTEAFF	TGTGCCAGCAGTTTATTCGGGGGGGTCGCGAACACTGAAGCTTTCTTT
TRBD1	TRBJ2-2	TRBV10-1	NA	CASSGTGTATPGELFF	TGCGCCAGCAGTGGGACCGGGACAGCCACTCCCGGGGAGCTGTTTTTT
NA	TRBJ1-1	TRBV6-4	NA	CASRRQAGHTEAFF	TGTGCCAGCAGGCGACAGGCCGGGCACACTGAAGCTTTCTTT
NA	TRBJ2-6	TRBV11-3	NA	CASSEGGANVLTF	TGTGCCAGCAGCGAGGGCGGGGCCAACGTCCTGACTTTC
NA	TRBJ2-6	TRBV19	NA	CASTVSQGAPGANVLTF	TGTGCCAGTACCGTCAGCCAGGGCGCCCCTGGGGCCAACGTCCTGACTTTC
TRBD2	TRBJ2-2	TRBV15	once	CATSGRAGVVFTGELFF	TGTGCCACCAGCGGGCGAGCGGGAGTGGTTTTCACCGGGGAGCTGTTTTTT
NA	TRBJ2-2	TRBV7-8	NA	CASSLYFGGELFF	TGTGCCAGCAGCTTATACTTTGGCGGGGAGCTGTTTTTT